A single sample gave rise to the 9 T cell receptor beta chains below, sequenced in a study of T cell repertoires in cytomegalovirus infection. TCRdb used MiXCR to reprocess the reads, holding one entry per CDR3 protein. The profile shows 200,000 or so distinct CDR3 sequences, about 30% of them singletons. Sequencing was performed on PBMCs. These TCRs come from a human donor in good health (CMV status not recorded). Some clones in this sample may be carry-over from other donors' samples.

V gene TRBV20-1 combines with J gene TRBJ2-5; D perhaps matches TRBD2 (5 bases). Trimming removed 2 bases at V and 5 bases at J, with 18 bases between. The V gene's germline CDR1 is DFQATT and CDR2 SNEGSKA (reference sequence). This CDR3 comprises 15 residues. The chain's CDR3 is CSARSPTSARETQYF. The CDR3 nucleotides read TGCAGTGCTAGATCACCCACTAGTGCACGCGAGACCCAGTACTTC.

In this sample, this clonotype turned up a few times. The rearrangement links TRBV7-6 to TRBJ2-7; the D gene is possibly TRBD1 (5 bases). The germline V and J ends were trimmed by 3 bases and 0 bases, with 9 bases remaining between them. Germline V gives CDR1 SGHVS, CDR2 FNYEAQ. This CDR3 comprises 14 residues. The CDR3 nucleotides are TGTGCCAGCAGCTTCGACAGAAACTCCTACGAGCAGTACTTC. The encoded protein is CASSFDRNSYEQYF.

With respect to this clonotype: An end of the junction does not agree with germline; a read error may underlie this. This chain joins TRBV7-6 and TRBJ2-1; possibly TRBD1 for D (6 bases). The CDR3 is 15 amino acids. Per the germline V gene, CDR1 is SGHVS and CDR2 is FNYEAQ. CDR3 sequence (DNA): TGTGCCAGCAGCCCTTTACCCGACAGGTACAATGAGCAGTTATTC. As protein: CASSPLPDRYNEQLF.

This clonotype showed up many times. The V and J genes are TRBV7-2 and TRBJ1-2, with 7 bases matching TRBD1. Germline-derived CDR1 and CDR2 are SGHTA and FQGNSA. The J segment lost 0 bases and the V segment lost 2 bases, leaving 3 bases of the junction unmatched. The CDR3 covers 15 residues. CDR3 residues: CASSLNRGANYGYTF. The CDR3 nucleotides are TGTGCCAGCAGCTTAAACAGGGGAGCTAACTATGGCTACACCTTC. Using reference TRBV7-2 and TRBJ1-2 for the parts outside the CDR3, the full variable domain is GAGVSQSPSNKVTEKGKDVELRCDPISGHTALYWYRQSLGQGLEFLIYFQGNSAPDKSGLPSDRFSAERTGGSVSTLTIQRTQQEDSAVYLCASSLNRGANYGYTFGSGTRLTVV.

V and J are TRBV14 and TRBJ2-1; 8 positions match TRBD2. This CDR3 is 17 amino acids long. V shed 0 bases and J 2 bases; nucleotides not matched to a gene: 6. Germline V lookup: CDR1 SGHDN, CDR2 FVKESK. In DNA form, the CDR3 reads TGTGCCAGCAGCCAAGAAATCGGAGCGGGGGCCTACAATGAGCAGTTCTTC. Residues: CASSQEIGAGAYNEQFF.

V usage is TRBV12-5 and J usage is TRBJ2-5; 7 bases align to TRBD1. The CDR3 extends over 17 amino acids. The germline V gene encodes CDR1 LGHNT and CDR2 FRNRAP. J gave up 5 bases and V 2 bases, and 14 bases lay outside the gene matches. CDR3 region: CASGLSEGAWVRETQYF. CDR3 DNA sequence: TGTGCTAGTGGTTTGTCAGAGGGGGCATGGGTTAGGGAGACCCAGTACTTC.

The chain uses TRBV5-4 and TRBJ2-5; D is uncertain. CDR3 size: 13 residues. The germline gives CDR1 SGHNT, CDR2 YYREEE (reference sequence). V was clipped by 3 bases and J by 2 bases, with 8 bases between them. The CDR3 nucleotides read TGTGCCAGCAGCTCCGGAGATCAAGAGACCCAGTACTTC. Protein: CASSSGDQETQYF. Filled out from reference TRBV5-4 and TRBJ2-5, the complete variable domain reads ETGVTQSPTHLIKTRGQQVTLRCSSQSGHNTVSWYQQALGQGPQFIFQYYREEENGRGNFPPRFSGLQFPNYSSELNVNALELDDSALYLCASSSGDQETQYFGPGTRLLVL.

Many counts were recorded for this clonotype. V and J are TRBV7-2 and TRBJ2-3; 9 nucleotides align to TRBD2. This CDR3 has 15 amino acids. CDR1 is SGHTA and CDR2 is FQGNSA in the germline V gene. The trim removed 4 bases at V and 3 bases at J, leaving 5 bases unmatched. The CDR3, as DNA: TGTGCCAGCAGCTCTGGCGGGGGGGCGACAGATACGCAGTATTTT. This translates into CASSSGGGATDTQYF.

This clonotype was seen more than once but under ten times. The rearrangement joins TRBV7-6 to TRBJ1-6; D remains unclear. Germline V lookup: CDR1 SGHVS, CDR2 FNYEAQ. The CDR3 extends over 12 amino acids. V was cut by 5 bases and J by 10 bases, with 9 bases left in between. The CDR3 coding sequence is TGTGCCAGCAGCCCCCGCAACTCACCCCTCCACTTT. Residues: CASSPRNSPLHF.